The entry that follows covers one T cell receptor beta chain sequence. The data stem from a study of blood T cells in healthy people across ages. The authors ran a second PCR of about 7 to 12 cycles using a sample-barcoded 5' primer and a J-beta primer mix. TCRdb called the 5' RACE reads again in MiXCR, with one record for every CDR3 protein. Seen here are hundreds of thousands of distinct CDR3 sequences, about 61% observed once, and the top ten hold around 24%. The CDR3 consists of 17 residues. V lost 2 bases, J lost 0 bases, and 10 bases stayed unmatched. The specimen was blood. The TCR sequence derives from a middle-aged man in good health. The genes are TRBV12-3 or TRBV12-4 and TRBJ2-7; 7 bases agree with TRBD1. The CDR3 nucleotides are TGTGCCAGCAGTTTATCTCATAAGACAGGGAGCTCCTACGAGCAGTACTTC. Amino acids: CASSLSHKTGSSYEQYF.